The clone carrying this T cell receptor beta chain was counted only a few times. Its antigen is unidentified. The CDR3 loop spans 13 amino acids. Germline V CDR1 and CDR2: SQVTM, ANQGSEA. Trimming cost V 5 bases and J 0 bases, with 8 bases left between them. Newly diagnosed patients aged 18 to 65 had hyperthyroidism of under 2 months' duration. Fresh peripheral blood, roughly 9.8 ml of it, supplied the PBMCs. TCR beta CDR3 regions were amplified from RNA. HTBI primers drove first-round RT-PCR of the TCR CDR3. TCRdb passed the multiplex PCR reads through MiXCR, listing each CDR3 protein once. This table holds 270,000 or so distinct CDR3 sequences, over 12% found once. The data were obtained in a study of T cells in Graves' hyperthyroidism and ophthalmopathy. Study findings and constraints: Most thyroid clonotypes expanded above 0.001 were also detected in blood. Before onset, by a median of 6.5 months, the model predicted ophthalmopathy.

Sequenced input: blood. The gene calls are TRBV29-1 and TRBJ1-3; no reliable D call. The receptor's source is a woman aged 45-65 years with Graves' hyperthyroidism that later progressed to Graves' ophthalmopathy. CDR3 coding DNA: TGCAGCGTTATGGCTGGCTCTGGAAACACCATATATTTT. Protein: CSVMAGSGNTIYF.